The 30 T cell receptor beta chains in this list originate from one sample, sequenced in a study of T cells after yellow fever vaccination. Each CDR3 protein is one row after TCRdb ran MiXCR on the 5' RACE reads. The sample holds 350,000 or so distinct CDR3 sequences, about 8.3% seen once. Sequencing was performed on PBMCs, taken roughly 46 days after the first yellow fever vaccination. These receptor sequences come from a man younger than 35 who received the YFV17D yellow fever vaccine.

This clonotype has more than one count but fewer than ten. V usage is TRBV6-2 or TRBV6-3 and J usage is TRBJ2-1; either TRBD1 or TRBD2 may supply D (5 bases each). The CDR3 covers 14 residues. The germline V gene encodes CDR1 MNHEY and CDR2 SVGEGT. The germline V and J ends were trimmed by 7 bases and 5 bases, with 15 bases remaining between them. CDR3 sequence: CASTYGAANNEQFF. The CDR3 nucleotides read TGTGCCAGCACCTACGGGGCGGCCAACAATGAGCAGTTCTTC.

This clonotype was seen a few times. This chain links TRBV4-3 with TRBJ1-1; maybe TRBD1 (5 bases). Germline V gene data show CDR1 as LGHNA and CDR2 as YSLEER. The germline V and J ends were trimmed by 4 bases and 0 bases, with 21 bases remaining between them. There are 18 residues in the CDR3. The CDR3 spells CASSPYAGSVGVNTEAFF. The CDR3 DNA reads as TGCGCCAGCAGCCCGTACGCGGGGAGCGTGGGGGTGAACACTGAAGCTTTCTTT.

J is TRBJ2-1 and V is TRBV2; no clear D gene. Trimming cost V 5 bases and J 3 bases, with 8 bases left between them. CDR3 length: 13 residues. The germline gives CDR1 SNHLY, CDR2 FYNNEI. The CDR3 DNA reads as TGTGCCAGCAGTCCCGACCTCTACAATGAGCAGTTCTTC. Translated, it gives CASSPDLYNEQFF.

This clonotype was seen a few times. The V gene is TRBV4-1, the J gene TRBJ1-1; D remains unclear. The germline gives CDR1 MGHRA, CDR2 YSYEKL. There are 14 residues in the CDR3. V gave up 6 bases and J gave up 1 base, with 12 bases separating them. The chain's CDR3 is CASRGPLRNTEAFF. CDR3 DNA sequence: TGCGCCAGCAGGGGCCCGCTTCGGAACACTGAAGCTTTCTTT.

The genes are TRBV4-1 and TRBJ1-1; 9 bases agree with TRBD1. CDR1 MGHRA and CDR2 YSYEKL come from the germline V gene. This CDR3 is built from 15 residues. The trim removed 3 bases at V and 3 bases at J, leaving 5 bases unmatched. The CDR3 DNA is TGCGCCAGCAGCCAGGGGGGACAGGGTCACACTGAAGCTTTCTTT. Its protein product is CASSQGGQGHTEAFF.

This clonotype was picked up a small number of times. The rearrangement links TRBV6-6 to TRBJ2-7; D is unresolved. V was clipped by 5 bases and J by 10 bases, with 12 bases between them. The CDR3 spans 11 residues. The V gene's germline CDR1 is MNHNY and CDR2 SVGAGI (reference sequence). The CDR3 here is CASSGNAGQYV. The CDR3 DNA reads TGTGCCAGCAGTGGCAACGCAGGACAGTACGTC.

DNA for the CDR3: TGTGCCAGCAGCTTAGCCGGACAGGGGGCGCGTAATGGCTACACCTTC. Its translation is CASSLAGQGARNGYTF. The rearrangement links TRBV7-9 to TRBJ1-2, with 11 positions matching TRBD1. This CDR3 spans 16 amino acids. With V trimmed by 0 bases and J by 6 bases, 6 bases remained unmatched. Germline CDR1 is SEHNR and CDR2 is FQNEAQ (reference sequence).

This clonotype was seen a handful of times. This chain connects TRBV12-3 or TRBV12-4 to TRBJ1-1; possibly TRBD1 for D (6 bases). The CDR3 sequence is 17 residues long. The ends were cut back, 8 bases at V and 4 bases at J, with 26 bases in the middle. CDR3 nucleotides: TGTGCCAGCTGCCCGACAGGAAGAATCCTAAAAGCCACTGAAGCTTTCTTT. Its translation: CASCPTGRILKATEAFF.

The rearrangement uses TRBV12-3 or TRBV12-4 and TRBJ2-5; D is perhaps TRBD2 (7 bases). CDR3 length equals 17 residues. V was cut by 3 bases and J by 5 bases, with 22 bases left in between. The CDR3 sequence: CASSLEVGGRNFETQYF. CDR3 bases: TGTGCCAGCAGTTTGGAGGTGGGGGGGCGGAATTTCGAGACCCAGTACTTC.

This chain uses TRBV7-9 with TRBJ1-2, with 12 bases fitting TRBD1. With V trimmed by 3 bases and J by 8 bases, 7 bases remained unmatched. CDR3 size: 15 residues. CDR1 and CDR2 (germline): SEHNR, FQNEAQ (reference sequence). The CDR3 nucleotides read TGTGCCAGCAGCTTGGGACAGGGGGCGCATAGCGGCTACACCTTC. This encodes CASSLGQGAHSGYTF.

The chain joins TRBV28 to TRBJ2-1; D may be TRBD2 (6 bases). Trimming stripped 6 bases from V and 0 bases from J, with 15 bases between. CDR1 is MDHEN, CDR2 SYDVKM, per germline. The CDR3 is made up of 16 amino acids. The CDR3 coding sequence is TGTGCCAGCAGGGGACTTTCCCCGAGCTCCTACAATGAGCAGTTCTTC. Amino acid sequence: CASRGLSPSSYNEQFF.

This chain links TRBV4-3 with TRBJ1-5, with D maybe TRBD1 (5 bases). Germline V gene sequence: CDR1 LGHNA, CDR2 YSLEER. The V end lost 0 bases, the J end lost 10 bases, and 10 bases lay between the germline ends. The CDR3 is made up of 13 amino acids. CDR3 sequence reads: CASSQDNGTPQHF. The CDR3 DNA reads as TGCGCCAGCAGCCAAGACAACGGGACCCCCCAGCATTTT.

This clonotype was seen many times. The chain uses TRBV20-1 and TRBJ2-7; D may be TRBD1 or TRBD2 (5 bases each). Germline values: CDR1 DFQATT, CDR2 SNEGSKA (reference sequence). Trimming cost V 2 bases and J 2 bases, with 13 bases left between them. The length of the CDR3 is 14 residues. The chain's CDR3 is CSARYRDAPYEQYF. CDR3 nucleotides: TGCAGTGCTAGATACCGGGACGCTCCCTACGAGCAGTACTTC.

This clonotype qualifies as medium-sized (0.01 to 0.1%). The chain couples TRBV5-1 to TRBJ2-5; D remains ambiguous. Germline lookup yields CDR1 SGHRS and CDR2 YFSETQ. Trimming stripped 0 bases from V and 3 bases from J, with 9 bases between. The length of the CDR3 is 14 residues. CDR3 protein: CASSLGNGEETQYF. CDR3 in DNA: TGCGCCAGCAGCTTGGGGAATGGAGAAGAGACCCAGTACTTC.

This clonotype was seen more than once but under ten times. The V and J genes are TRBV4-1 and TRBJ1-6; D is unclear. Per the germline V gene, CDR1 is MGHRA and CDR2 is YSYEKL. The CDR3 loop spans 20 amino acids. The germline V and J ends were trimmed by 0 bases and 0 bases, with 18 bases remaining between them. This CDR3 reads CASSQDFLTGGSSYNSPLHF. The CDR3 DNA reads as TGCGCCAGCAGCCAAGATTTTCTTACCGGAGGTAGCTCCTATAATTCACCCCTCCACTTT.

This rearrangement joins TRBV18 to TRBJ2-7; tentatively, D is TRBD1 or TRBD2 (6 bases each). This CDR3 comprises 15 residues. V was pared by 3 bases and J by 4 bases, with 16 bases between. Germline values: CDR1 KGHSH, CDR2 LQKENI. The CDR3 DNA sequence: TGTGCCAGCTCACCTCTCCGGGGGCCTGGGTACGAGCAGTACTTC. Protein sequence: CASSPLRGPGYEQYF.

The table lists this clonotype with a few counts. The genes are TRBV24-1 and TRBJ2-1; tentatively, D is TRBD1 (6 bases). Trimming shortened V by 4 bases and J by 12 bases, and 12 bases separated the two germline ends. This CDR3 region has 12 residues. CDR1 and CDR2 (germline): KGHDR, SFDVKD. The CDR3: CATSDYGQRQFF. CDR3 in DNA: TGTGCCACCAGTGACTACGGACAGAGGCAGTTCTTC.

The rearrangement uses TRBV4-2 and TRBJ1-3, with 7 nucleotides matching TRBD1. The CDR3 has 20 amino acids. Per germline, CDR1 LGHNA and CDR2 YNFKEQ. V was pared by 0 bases and J by 0 bases, with 14 bases of the junction left unmatched. Written as DNA, the CDR3 is TGTGCCAGCAGCCAAGATCGGTTTTTAGACAGGGCTGACTCTGGAAACACCATATATTTT. It translates to CASSQDRFLDRADSGNTIYF.

This clonotype has more than one count but fewer than ten. The chain carries TRBV28 and TRBJ2-5; maybe TRBD1 (5 bases). The ends were cut back, 2 bases at V and 5 bases at J, with 15 bases in the middle. This CDR3 has 15 residues. Per germline, CDR1 MDHEN and CDR2 SYDVKM. The CDR3 nucleotides read TGTGCCAGCAGTTTACTTCAGGGTGGTGGTGAGACCCAGTACTTC. Translation gives CASSLLQGGGETQYF.

The chain has TRBV5-1 and TRBJ2-5; 7 positions match TRBD1. CDR1 is SGHRS, CDR2 YFSETQ, per germline. This CDR3 is 13 amino acids long. The V and J ends lost 3 bases and 3 bases, in that order; junction bases with no gene match: 2. CDR3 DNA sequence: TGCGCCAGCAGCTGGGGACAGAAAGAGACCCAGTACTTC. It translates to CASSWGQKETQYF.

This sequence joins TRBV29-1 and TRBJ1-1; 8 nucleotides align to TRBD1. J was trimmed by 9 bases and V by 7 bases; bases with no gene match: 7. The CDR3 is 11 amino acids. Germline CDR1 reads SQVTM; CDR2 reads ANQGSEA. For the CDR3, the DNA is TGCAGCGCAGGACAGGGTCTAAAAGCTTTCTTT. Its translation is CSAGQGLKAFF.

This clonotype was detected ten times or more. The genes are TRBV5-1 and TRBJ2-7; 7 bases map to TRBD1. J lost 2 bases, V lost 5 bases, and 7 bases had no gene match. Germline CDR1 is SGHRS and CDR2 is YFSETQ. CDR3 length: 14 residues. The CDR3 region is CASRAGTVTYEQYF. The CDR3 coding sequence is TGCGCCAGCAGGGCCGGGACAGTAACCTACGAGCAGTACTTC.

V and J are TRBV5-1 and TRBJ1-1; no firm D call. Trimming left V 4 bases short and J 0 bases short, with 10 bases between. The CDR3 has 14 amino acids. Germline CDR1 and CDR2: SGHRS and YFSETQ. CDR3 sequence reads: CASSRQPMNTEAFF. CDR3 bases: TGCGCCAGCAGCCGTCAGCCCATGAACACTGAAGCTTTCTTT.

The chain is built from TRBV12-3 or TRBV12-4 and TRBJ2-1; D might be TRBD2 (7 bases). Trimming took off 4 bases at V and 7 bases at J, with 14 bases between the two ends. The CDR3 totals 14 residues. CDR3 sequence reads: CASSWGGGMNEQFF. The CDR3 DNA sequence: TGTGCCAGCAGTTGGGGGGGCGGTATGAATGAGCAGTTCTTC.

The gene calls are TRBV18 and TRBJ2-2; 9 nucleotides agree with TRBD1. CDR3 length: 18 residues. Germline V gene lookup returns CDR1 KGHSH and CDR2 LQKENI. V was clipped by 4 bases and J by 0 bases; unmatched bases: 9. The CDR3 reads CASSRSIGQGTNTGELFF. The CDR3 region has the DNA TGTGCCAGCTCACGTTCTATCGGACAGGGGACGAACACCGGGGAGCTGTTTTTT.

The chain couples TRBV7-2 to TRBJ2-1; TRBD2 might be the D (7 bases). Looked up from germline, CDR1 is SGHTA and CDR2 is FQGNSA. The CDR3 consists of 11 residues. The V and J ends lost 5 bases and 12 bases respectively, with 11 bases between them. The CDR3 DNA reads as TGTGCCAGCAGCATAGGGGGGGGGCAGTTCTTC. It translates to CASSIGGGQFF.

The V call is TRBV24-1, the J call TRBJ2-5; 9 positions match TRBD2. The CDR3 runs 16 residues. With V trimmed by 6 bases and J by 5 bases, 12 bases remained unmatched. CDR1 is KGHDR, CDR2 SFDVKD, per germline. The CDR3 here is CATSQGTSIDSETQYF. The CDR3, as DNA: TGTGCCACCAGTCAAGGGACTAGCATTGATTCGGAGACCCAGTACTTC.

This chain uses TRBV7-1 with TRBJ2-1; D possibly matches TRBD1 or TRBD2 (6 bases each). TRBV7-1 is an ORF, with its function uncertain. V lost 10 bases and J 1 base, leaving 29 bases between the germline ends. The CDR3 loop spans 19 amino acids. The CDR3 coding sequence is TGTGCCATGGGCCCCCCGCTGGGGGGCCCTGAACAGTCCTACAATGAGCAGTTCTTC. Translated, it gives CAMGPPLGGPEQSYNEQFF.

In its sample, this clonotype was seen many times. The rearrangement joins TRBV20-1 to TRBJ2-5; D tentatively fits TRBD1 or TRBD2 (6 bases each). Trimming removed 3 bases from V and 3 bases from J, with 8 bases in between. The CDR3 consists of 12 residues. Germline lookup yields CDR1 DFQATT and CDR2 SNEGSKA (reference sequence). The DNA of the CDR3 is TGCAGTGCTAGGGGGGGCGAAGAGACCCAGTACTTC. Amino acid sequence: CSARGGEETQYF.

This clonotype was detected only a few times. J is TRBJ2-1 and V is TRBV7-2, with 10 bases identical to TRBD2. Germline trimming cut 6 bases from V and 3 bases from J; bases unmatched to any gene: 8. The length of the CDR3 is 16 residues. The germline V gene has CDR1 SGHTA and CDR2 FQGNSA. CDR3 sequence: CASRPWTSGYYNEQFF. The CDR3 DNA follows: TGTGCCAGCAGACCCTGGACTAGCGGCTACTACAATGAGCAGTTCTTC.